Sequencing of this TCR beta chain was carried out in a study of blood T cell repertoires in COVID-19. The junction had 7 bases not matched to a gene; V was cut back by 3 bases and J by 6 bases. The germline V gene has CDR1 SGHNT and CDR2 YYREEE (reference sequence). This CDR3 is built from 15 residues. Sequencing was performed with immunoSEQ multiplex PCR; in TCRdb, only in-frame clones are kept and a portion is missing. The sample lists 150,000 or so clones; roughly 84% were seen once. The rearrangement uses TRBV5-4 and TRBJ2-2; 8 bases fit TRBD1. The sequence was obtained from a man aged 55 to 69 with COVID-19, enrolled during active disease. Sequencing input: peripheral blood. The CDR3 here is CASSSQGARAGELFF. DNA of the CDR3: TGTGCCAGCAGCTCGCAGGGGGCGCGCGCCGGGGAGCTGTTTTTT.